This is a list of T cell receptor beta chains from one sample in a study of long-term antiretroviral therapy in people with HIV. Libraries were prepared by immunoSEQ multiplex PCR; TCRdb keeps only in-frame clonotypes and omits some of them. Among 15,000 to 20,000 clones listed, 91% were seen once. The sequencing used unsorted PBMCs, collected 3 years after starting antiretroviral therapy. These receptors were taken from a man aged 45-65 years with HIV. CDR3s include the opening cysteine and the closing phenylalanine or tryptophan. The D gene is left open where the match is weak. The size entry is marked missing in some rows and otherwise reads once, few, many or a size class.

. | . | TRBJ1-1 | TRBV6-1 | CASSDGGANTEAFF | TGTGCCAGCAGTGATGGAGGGGCAAACACTGAAGCTTTCTTT
. | . | TRBJ1-2 | TRBV5-1 | CASSEQGSGNYGYTF | TGCGCCAGCAGCGAGCAGGGAAGCGGGAACTATGGCTACACCTTC
. | . | TRBJ2-7 | TRBV6-6 | CASSSRDTIYEQYF | TGTGCCAGCAGTTCCCGGGACACAATCTACGAGCAGTACTTC
. | . | TRBJ2-3 | TRBV7-9 | CASSRSGPTDTQYF | TGTGCCAGCAGCCGGTCGGGGCCCACAGATACGCAGTATTTT
once | . | TRBJ2-2 | TRBV7-8 | CASSFDPRAGELFF | TGTGCCAGCAGCTTCGACCCCAGGGCCGGGGAGCTGTTTTTT
once | TRBD2 | TRBJ2-7 | TRBV27 | CASSLSASGGARYF | TGTGCCAGCAGTTTATCGGCTAGCGGGGGGGCCCGGTACTTC
. | . | TRBJ1-1 | TRBV12-5 | CASGAGMNTEAFF | TGTGCTAGTGGTGCGGGGATGAACACTGAAGCTTTCTTT
. | TRBD1 | TRBJ1-2 | TRBV7-2 | CASSLGAPHRGMYGYTF | TGTGCCAGCAGCTTAGGGGCTCCGCACAGGGGGATGTATGGCTACACCTTC
. | . | TRBJ1-3 | TRBV5-1 | CASSLASGHSGNTIYF | TGCGCCAGCAGCTTGGCCTCGGGACACTCTGGAAACACCATATATTTT
. | TRBD1 | TRBJ2-7 | TRBV9 | CASSAPGQGTYEQYF | TGTGCCAGCAGCGCCCCGGGACAGGGTACCTACGAGCAGTACTTC
. | . | TRBJ2-7 | TRBV4-3 | CASSQDTGFYYEQYF | TGCGCCAGCAGCCAAGATACAGGGTTTTACTACGAGCAGTACTTC
. | TRBD1 | TRBJ2-2 | TRBV7-9 | CASSRNWDRGRRGTGELFF | TGTGCCAGCAGCCGGAACTGGGACAGGGGGCGACGGGGGACCGGGGAGCTGTTTTTT
. | . | TRBJ1-2 | TRBV6-5 | CASGAQGPYYGYTF | TGTGCCAGCGGGGCCCAGGGACCCTACTATGGCTACACCTTC
. | TRBD2 | TRBJ2-7 | TRBV19 | CASSIDQGLAGVYEQYF | TGTGCCAGTAGTATAGATCAAGGATTAGCGGGTGTCTACGAGCAGTACTTC
. | TRBD1 | TRBJ1-5 | TRBV9 | CASSSQGGGQPQHF | TGTGCCAGCAGCTCACAGGGGGGGGGTCAGCCCCAGCATTTT
. | . | TRBJ2-3 | TRBV7-6 | CASSWEPMDTQYF | TGTGCCAGCAGCTGGGAGCCCATGGATACGCAGTATTTT
once | TRBD1 | TRBJ1-5 | TRBV27 | CASSPRDRANQPQHF | TGTGCCAGCAGTCCCAGGGACAGGGCGAATCAGCCCCAGCATTTT
. | TRBD1 | TRBJ2-7 | TRBV7-9 | CASSFPPTGGSAYEQYF | TGTGCCAGCAGCTTTCCCCCCACAGGGGGCTCAGCCTACGAGCAGTACTTC
. | . | TRBJ2-3 | TRBV19 | CASSPLREGTDTQYF | TGTGCCAGTAGTCCCTTAAGGGAGGGCACAGATACGCAGTATTTT
. | . | TRBJ2-7 | TRBV11-2 | CASSLAEGWFYEQYF | TGTGCCAGCAGCTTAGCTGAAGGGTGGTTCTACGAGCAGTACTTC
. | TRBD2 | TRBJ2-1 | TRBV27 | CASSLLAGDRQFF | TGTGCCAGCAGTCTACTAGCGGGGGATCGGCAGTTCTTC
. | TRBD2 | TRBJ2-7 | TRBV5-5 | CASSLGLAGVSYEQYF | TGTGCCAGCAGCTTGGGACTAGCGGGCGTCTCCTACGAGCAGTACTTC
large | . | TRBJ2-2 | TRBV7-9 | CASSLGGDTNTGELFF | TGTGCCAGCAGCTTAGGAGGGGACACTAACACCGGGGAGCTGTTTTTT
. | . | TRBJ2-3 | TRBV30 | CAWSEHPDTQYF | TGTGCCTGGAGTGAACACCCAGATACGCAGTATTTT
. | . | TRBJ1-4 | TRBV27 | CASSWAGPGEKLFF | TGTGCCAGCAGTTGGGCAGGACCTGGGGAAAAACTGTTTTTT
. | . | TRBJ1-1 | TRBV7-8 | CASSHSTEAFF | TGTGCCAGCAGCCACAGCACTGAAGCTTTCTTT
. | . | TRBJ2-7 | TRBV30 | CAWSVSFRVSYEQYF | TGTGCCTGGAGTGTATCTTTTAGGGTCTCCTACGAGCAGTACTTC
. | TRBD1 | TRBJ1-2 | TRBV5-1 | CASSLGTGTDGYTF | TGCGCCAGCAGCTTAGGGACAGGCACAGATGGCTACACCTTC
. | . | TRBJ2-2 | TRBV6-1 | CASSVEIGAGELFF | TGTGCCAGCAGTGTCGAAATCGGTGCCGGGGAGCTGTTTTTT